The 10 T cell receptor beta chains reported below all come from one sample, sequenced in a study of T cells of healthy individuals. TCRdb processed the 5' RACE reads anew with MiXCR; each CDR3 protein has one entry. The sample lists around 100,000 distinct CDR3 sequences; roughly 18% were seen once. The origin of the receptors is a human donor in good health.

The chain links TRBV9 to TRBJ2-6; a possible D gene is TRBD2 (5 bases). Germline V gene data show CDR1 as SGDLS and CDR2 as YYNGEE. This CDR3 contains 16 residues. V lost 1 base, J lost 4 bases, and 12 bases lay in between. CDR3 loop: CASSVQLEAGANVLTF. The DNA of the CDR3 is TGTGCCAGCAGCGTACAACTAGAGGCCGGGGCCAACGTCCTGACTTTC.

The chain combines TRBV6-2 or TRBV6-3 with TRBJ2-5; D remains unclear. This CDR3 contains 15 residues. Per germline, CDR1 MNHEY and CDR2 SVGEGT. With 4 bases removed from V and 4 bases from J, the gap between germline ends came to 16 bases. The CDR3 coding sequence is TGTGCCAGCAGTTCCGTAAGGATGAGACGAGAGACCCAGTACTTC. Translation: CASSSVRMRRETQYF.

This clonotype was picked up many times. The chain links TRBV5-4 to TRBJ1-6, with D unclear. Trimming cost V 4 bases and J 7 bases, with 12 bases left between them. The length of the CDR3 is 14 residues. Germline V CDR1 and CDR2: SGHNT, YYREEE (reference sequence). Here the CDR3 reads CASSTNGVNSPLHF. The CDR3 DNA reads TGTGCCAGCAGCACCAACGGGGTCAATTCACCCCTCCACTTT.

The chain has TRBV7-3 and TRBJ1-1; TRBD1 matches at 7 bases. The trim removed 1 base at V and 8 bases at J, leaving 4 bases unmatched. CDR3 length: 13 residues. Looked up from germline, CDR1 is SGHTA and CDR2 is FQGTGA. Here the CDR3 DNA reads TGTGCCAGCAGCTTAAGGACAGGCGGCGAAGCTTTCTTT. It is translated as CASSLRTGGEAFF.

CDR3 sequence: CASTRGSGVNEQFF. The CDR3 DNA is TGTGCCAGCACGAGGGGTAGCGGCGTTAATGAGCAGTTCTTC. V usage is TRBV9 and J usage is TRBJ2-1; maybe TRBD2 (6 bases). The CDR3 is 14 residues long. The V end was cut by 6 bases, the J end by 7 bases, with 17 bases between. The germline V gene has CDR1 SGDLS and CDR2 YYNGEE.

This clonotype was seen repeatedly, ten times or more. The chain links TRBV10-3 to TRBJ2-1, with a tentative D call TRBD1 (6 bases). The CDR3 covers 11 residues. Trimming left V 4 bases short and J 15 bases short, with 13 bases between. Per the germline V gene, CDR1 is ENHRY and CDR2 is SYGVKD. DNA for the CDR3: TGTGCCATCAGTGCAGGGGATGGGCTGTTCTTC. Amino acid sequence: CAISAGDGLFF.

The chain uses TRBV7-6 and TRBJ1-2, with TRBD1 identical over 10 bases. The CDR3 is 17 amino acids. V lost 3 bases and J lost 4; bases outside the gene matches: 11. The V gene's germline CDR1 is SGHVS and CDR2 FNYEAQ. CDR3 amino acids: CASSLSSGQGQSYGYTF. The CDR3 coding sequence is TGTGCCAGCAGCTTGAGCTCGGGACAGGGGCAAAGCTATGGCTACACCTTC.

This clonotype was counted a few times. The genes are TRBV3-1 and TRBJ2-5, with D possibly being TRBD1 (5 bases). The V end lost 0 bases, the J end lost 4 bases, and 12 bases lay between the germline ends. This CDR3 is 15 amino acids long. Germline CDR1 is LGHDT and CDR2 is YNNKEL (reference sequence). In DNA form, the CDR3 reads TGTGCCAGCAGCCAAGAACCCCTAAGGGGAGAGACCCAGTACTTC. Protein sequence: CASSQEPLRGETQYF.

This clonotype showed up just a few times. The chain links TRBV6-5 to TRBJ2-5; weak D call: TRBD1 (6 bases). CDR3 length equals 12 residues. From germline, CDR1 is MNHEY and CDR2 SVGAGI. The germline V and J ends were trimmed by 6 bases and 5 bases, with 10 bases remaining between them. As DNA, the CDR3 is TGTGCCAGCAGGGCAGGGGAGGAGACCCAGTACTTC. It yields the protein CASRAGEETQYF.

The chain links TRBV24-1 to TRBJ1-3; D gene uncertain. The CDR3 runs to 15 residues. Germline V gene data show CDR1 as KGHDR and CDR2 as SFDVKD. Trimming shortened V by 11 bases and J by 0 bases, and 16 bases separated the two germline ends. CDR3 coding DNA: TGTGCCATCACTCCCACGGGGAGCTCTGGAAACACCATATATTTT. Encoded protein: CAITPTGSSGNTIYF.